This T cell receptor beta chain emerged from a study of T cells in Graves' hyperthyroidism and ophthalmopathy. Template material for amplifying TCR beta CDR3 regions consisted of RNA transcripts. Initially, a first-round RT-PCR of the TCR CDR3 employed the HTBI primer set. TCRdb redid the calling of the multiplex PCR reads with MiXCR, one entry per CDR3 protein. The table includes over 400,000 distinct CDR3 sequences, under 15% detected once. Trimming cost V 3 bases and J 3 bases; bases outside gene matches: 3. Germline V CDR1 and CDR2: SGHAT, FQNNGV. This CDR3 has 14 residues. Used for diagnoses were clinical symptoms, serum thyroxine and TRAb, thyroid ultrasound and orbital computed tomography. Overall study results and limits: Stable hyperthyroidism and ophthalmopathy were separated using 13 V-J signatures.

This clonotype was found many times. What it binds is unknown. This receptor was taken from a man between 18 and 29 years old with Graves' ophthalmopathy. Input material: blood. The V and J genes are TRBV11-2 and TRBJ2-3, with TRBD1 matching over 7 bases. CDR3 residues: CASSLSRGTDTQYF. CDR3 DNA sequence: TGTGCCAGCAGCTTGTCCAGGGGGACAGATACGCAGTATTTT.